The rows below give T cell receptor beta chains drawn from one sample of a study of cytomegalovirus exposure and HLA in healthy donors. TCRdb's table, derived via immunoSEQ multiplex PCR, lists solely in-frame clones and lacks some. Here the sample spans nearly 110,000 clones, roughly 82% being singletons. Sequenced input: PBMCs. The receptors originated from a woman aged 50 to 65 in good health and CMV-seropositive. The CDR3 runs from the conserved cysteine through the conserved F or W. Fields, in order: CDR3 protein, CDR3 DNA, J gene, V gene, D gene, clone size. The D gene is left open where the match is weak. Clone sizes are given selectively: once, few, many, or a class where the clone is expanded.

CAGRNIAGGGEQFF TGTGCCGGACGGAACATAGCGGGGGGGGGTGAGCAGTTCTTC TRBJ2-1 TRBV2 TRBD2 -
CASSTRQSETQYF TGTGCCAGCAGCACAAGACAGTCAGAGACCCAGTACTTC TRBJ2-5 TRBV9 - -
CASSIMDRGTEAFF TGTGCCAGTAGTATAATGGACAGGGGAACTGAAGCTTTCTTT TRBJ1-1 TRBV19 TRBD1 -
CASSYSGASTEAFF TGTGCCAGCAGTTACTCAGGGGCCAGCACTGAAGCTTTCTTT TRBJ1-1 TRBV6-6 - -
CASSLRGYEQYF TGTGCCAGCAGCTTAAGGGGTTACGAGCAGTACTTC TRBJ2-7 TRBV7-2 - -
CASSPNPMGRTQYF TGTGCCAGCAGCCCCAACCCTATGGGGCGAACCCAGTACTTC TRBJ2-5 TRBV2 - -
CASTRAGTGVYGYTF TGTGCCAGTACCCGGGCGGGGACAGGGGTCTATGGCTACACCTTC TRBJ1-2 TRBV19 TRBD1 -
CASSPTLGQGAKEQYF TGTGCCAGCAGCCCAACCCTAGGACAGGGGGCAAAAGAGCAGTACTTC TRBJ2-7 TRBV28 TRBD1 -
CASSSGIGNQPQHF TGCGCCAGCAGCTCGGGGATTGGCAATCAGCCCCAGCATTTT TRBJ1-5 TRBV5-1 - -
CASSAGGYEKLFF TGTGCCAGCAGCGCTGGGGGGTATGAAAAACTGTTTTTT TRBJ1-4 TRBV7-2 - -
CASSLAGDYGYTF TGCGCCAGCAGCTTGGCCGGTGATTACGGCTACACCTTC TRBJ1-2 TRBV5-1 - -
CASSLIWTASGDQETQYF TGTGCCAGCAGCTTAATCTGGACAGCTAGCGGAGACCAAGAGACCCAGTACTTC TRBJ2-5 TRBV7-9 - -
CAGSLEVASVYGYTF TGTGCCGGCAGCTTAGAAGTAGCATCGGTCTATGGCTACACCTTC TRBJ1-2 TRBV7-9 - -
CASSFQPGTTGYTF TGTGCCAGTAGTTTCCAGCCCGGGACAACTGGCTACACCTTC TRBJ1-2 TRBV19 - once
CASRDWQGPLRTEAFF TGTGCCAGCCGCGATTGGCAGGGTCCACTTCGGACTGAAGCTTTCTTT TRBJ1-1 TRBV18 - -
CASSNFYTEAFF TGTGCCAGCAGCAATTTCTACACTGAAGCTTTCTTT TRBJ1-1 TRBV21-1 - many
CASIGQGSGYTF TGTGCCAGCATCGGGCAGGGCAGTGGCTACACCTTC TRBJ1-2 TRBV28 - -
CASSPPPGTGRRKLFF TGTGCCAGCTCACCACCTCCTGGGACAGGGCGTAGAAAACTGTTTTTT TRBJ1-4 TRBV18 TRBD1 -
CASSFERGLGEQYF TGTGCCAGCAGCTTCGAAAGGGGTCTGGGAGAGCAGTACTTC TRBJ2-7 TRBV11-2 - -
CASSSLQGSSYNEQFF TGTGCCAGCAGCTCCTTGCAGGGGAGCTCCTACAATGAGCAGTTCTTC TRBJ2-1 TRBV11-2 - -
CASSEGRALEAFF TGTGCCAGCAGTGAAGGGAGGGCACTCGAAGCTTTCTTT TRBJ1-1 TRBV6-5 - few
CASSPPEGRDTEAFF TGTGCCAGCAGTCCTCCGGAAGGGAGGGACACTGAAGCTTTCTTT TRBJ1-1 TRBV28 - -
CASSATGGLNTEAFF TGCGCCAGCAGCGCTACAGGGGGCCTGAACACTGAAGCTTTCTTT TRBJ1-1 TRBV5-1 TRBD1 -
CASSLIQGAAGEKLFF TGTGCCAGCAGCTTAATACAGGGGGCGGCAGGTGAAAAACTGTTTTTT TRBJ1-4 TRBV5-5 TRBD1 -
CASRQHSGGARDTQYF TGTGCCAGCAGGCAACATAGCGGGGGGGCCAGAGATACGCAGTATTTT TRBJ2-3 TRBV2 TRBD2 -
CASSLGGGRATDTQYF TGTGCCAGCAGCTTGGGAGGTGGCAGGGCTACAGATACGCAGTATTTT TRBJ2-3 TRBV5-4 - -
CASSPEAEGTEAFF TGCGCCAGCAGCCCTGAGGCCGAGGGTACTGAAGCTTTCTTT TRBJ1-1 TRBV5-1 - -
CASSLGAGMNTEAFF TGTGCCAGCAGCTTAGGGGCAGGTATGAACACTGAAGCTTTCTTT TRBJ1-1 TRBV7-9 - -
CASNPGQGAYNEQFF TGTGCCAGCAACCCTGGACAGGGGGCCTACAATGAGCAGTTCTTC TRBJ2-1 TRBV7-9 TRBD1 -
CASSLWGGGETQYF TGTGCCAGCAGTTTATGGGGGGGCGGGGAGACCCAGTACTTC TRBJ2-5 TRBV27 - -
CASSVGSSKTQPQHF TGTGCCAGTAGTGTGGGGAGCAGTAAGACTCAGCCCCAGCATTTT TRBJ1-5 TRBV19 - -
CASSPLTGLNFYEQYF TGTGCCAGCAGTCCCCTAACAGGGCTAAACTTCTACGAGCAGTACTTC TRBJ2-7 TRBV28 - -
CAISERNNEQFF TGTGCCATCAGTGAGCGTAACAATGAGCAGTTCTTC TRBJ2-1 TRBV10-3 - once
CASSARTGEAGELFF TGTGCCAGCAGCGCCCGGACAGGGGAAGCCGGGGAGCTGTTTTTT TRBJ2-2 TRBV6-1 TRBD1 -
CASRKMGAPGYTF TGTGCCAGCAGAAAAATGGGCGCGCCTGGCTACACCTTC TRBJ1-2 TRBV28 - -
CATSPSPGHIYEQYF TGTGCCACCAGCCCGTCACCGGGACATATCTACGAGCAGTACTTC TRBJ2-7 TRBV15 - -
CASSYTPSGGSTEAFF TGTGCCAGCAGTTACACCCCCAGCGGGGGGTCCACTGAAGCTTTCTTT TRBJ1-1 TRBV6-5 - -
CASSPMTGNSGANVLTF TGTGCCAGCTCACCAATGACGGGGAACTCTGGGGCCAACGTCCTGACTTTC TRBJ2-6 TRBV18 - -
CASSPSRADTQYF TGTGCCAGCTCACCCTCTCGGGCAGATACGCAGTATTTT TRBJ2-3 TRBV18 - -
CASRRTGKTAF TGTGCCAGTCGTCGTACAGGGAAAACCGCCTTC TRBJ1-2 TRBV19 - -
CASSQSLTGYETQYF TGTGCCAGCAGCCAAAGCCTAACAGGGTACGAGACCCAGTACTTC TRBJ2-5 TRBV14 - -
CASIRGGYYGYTF TGTGCCAGCATCAGGGGCGGATACTATGGCTACACCTTC TRBJ1-2 TRBV6-1 - -
CASSTRVIPGELFF TGTGCCAGTAGTACACGAGTCATTCCCGGGGAGCTGTTTTTT TRBJ2-2 TRBV19 - -
CASSYGQGGRETQYF TGTGCCAGCAGCTACGGACAGGGCGGGCGGGAGACCCAGTACTTC TRBJ2-5 TRBV4-2 TRBD1 -
CASSSLAGSSEAFF TGCGCCAGCAGCTCCCTGGCAGGTTCGTCTGAAGCTTTCTTT TRBJ1-1 TRBV5-1 - medium-sized
CASSEALTGASSYEQYF TGTGCCAGCAGTGAAGCGCTTACAGGGGCGAGCTCCTACGAGCAGTACTTC TRBJ2-7 TRBV6-1 TRBD1 -